This TCR beta chain was recovered during a study of T cell changes during pregnancy in multiple sclerosis. This clone is a singleton in its sample. V was clipped by 0 bases and J by 2 bases; unmatched bases: 12. In germline, CDR1 is LNHNV, CDR2 YYDKDF (reference sequence). The CDR3 extends over 20 amino acids. Assay: immunoSEQ multiplex PCR; the TCRdb copy retains only in-frame clones and omits some. Of about 64,000 clones in the sample, about 96% were seen once. The clonotype was recovered from a female donor with multiple sclerosis, enrolled in a pregnancy study. The specimen comprised CD8+ T cells from peripheral blood mononuclear cells, sampled after pregnancy. The V call is TRBV15, the J call TRBJ2-5, with TRBD2 matching 13 bases. The CDR3 protein is CATSRDILGLAGQTQETQYF. The CDR3 DNA reads as TGTGCCACCAGCAGAGATATTTTGGGACTAGCGGGGCAGACTCAAGAGACCCAGTACTTC.